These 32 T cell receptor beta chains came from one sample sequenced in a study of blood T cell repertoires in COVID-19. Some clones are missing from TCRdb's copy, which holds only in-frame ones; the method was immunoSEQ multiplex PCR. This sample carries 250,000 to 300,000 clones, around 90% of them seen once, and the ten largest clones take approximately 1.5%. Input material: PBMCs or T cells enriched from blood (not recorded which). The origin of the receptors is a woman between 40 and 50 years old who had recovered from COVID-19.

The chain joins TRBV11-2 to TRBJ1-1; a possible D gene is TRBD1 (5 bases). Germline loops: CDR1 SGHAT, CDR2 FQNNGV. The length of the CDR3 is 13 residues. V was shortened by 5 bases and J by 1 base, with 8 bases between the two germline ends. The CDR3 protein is CASSRQKNTEAFF. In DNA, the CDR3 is TGTGCCAGCAGCCGACAGAAGAACACTGAAGCTTTCTTT.

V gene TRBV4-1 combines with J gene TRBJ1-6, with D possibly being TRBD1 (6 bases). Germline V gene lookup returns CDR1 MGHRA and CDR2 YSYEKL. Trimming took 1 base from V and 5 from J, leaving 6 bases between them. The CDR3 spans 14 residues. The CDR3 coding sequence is TGCGCCAGCAGCCAAGGACAGGATAATTCACCCCTCCACTTT. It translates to CASSQGQDNSPLHF.

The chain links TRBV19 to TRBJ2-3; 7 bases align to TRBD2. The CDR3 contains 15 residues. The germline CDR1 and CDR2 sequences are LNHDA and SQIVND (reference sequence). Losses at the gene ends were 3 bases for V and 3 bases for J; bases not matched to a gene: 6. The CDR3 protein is CASSMTSRKTDTQYF. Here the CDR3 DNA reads TGTGCCAGTAGTATGACTAGCCGAAAAACAGATACGCAGTATTTT.

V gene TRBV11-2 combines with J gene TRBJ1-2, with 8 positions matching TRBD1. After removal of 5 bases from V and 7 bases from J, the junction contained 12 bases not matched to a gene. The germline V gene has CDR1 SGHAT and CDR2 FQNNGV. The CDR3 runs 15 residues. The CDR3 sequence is CASSRTQGASAGYTF. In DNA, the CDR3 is TGTGCCAGCAGCCGGACTCAGGGGGCTTCGGCTGGCTACACCTTC.

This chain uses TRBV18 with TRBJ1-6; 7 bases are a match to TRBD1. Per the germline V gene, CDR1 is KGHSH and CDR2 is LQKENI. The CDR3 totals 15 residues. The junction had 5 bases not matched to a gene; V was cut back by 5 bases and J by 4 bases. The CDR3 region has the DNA TGTGCCAGCTCAGGACAGGCTCCTTATAATTCACCCCTCCACTTT. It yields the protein CASSGQAPYNSPLHF.

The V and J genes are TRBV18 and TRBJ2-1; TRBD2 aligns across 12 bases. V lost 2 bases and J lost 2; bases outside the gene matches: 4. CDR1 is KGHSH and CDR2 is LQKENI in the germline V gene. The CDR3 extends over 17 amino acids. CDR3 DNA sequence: TGTGCCAGCTCACCAAGGCTAGCGGGAGGGCCCTACAATGAGCAGTTCTTC. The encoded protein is CASSPRLAGGPYNEQFF. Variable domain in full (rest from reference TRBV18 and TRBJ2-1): NAGVMQNPRHLVRRRGQEARLRCSPMKGHSHVYWYRQLPEEGLKFMVYLQKENIIDESGMPKERFSAEFPKEGPSILRIQQVVRGDSAAYFCASSPRLAGGPYNEQFFGPGTRLTVL.

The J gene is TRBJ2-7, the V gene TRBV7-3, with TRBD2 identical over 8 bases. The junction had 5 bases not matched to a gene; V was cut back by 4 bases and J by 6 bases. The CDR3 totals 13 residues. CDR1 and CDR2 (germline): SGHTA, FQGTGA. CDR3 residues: CASSSGLGAEQYF. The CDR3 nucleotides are TGTGCCAGCAGCTCGGGACTAGGCGCCGAGCAGTACTTC.

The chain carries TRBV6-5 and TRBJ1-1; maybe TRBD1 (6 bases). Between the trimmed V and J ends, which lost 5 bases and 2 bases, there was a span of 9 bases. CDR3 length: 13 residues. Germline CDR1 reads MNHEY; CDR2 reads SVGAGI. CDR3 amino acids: CASSPQGNTEAFF. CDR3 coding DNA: TGTGCCAGCAGTCCACAGGGTAACACTGAAGCTTTCTTT.

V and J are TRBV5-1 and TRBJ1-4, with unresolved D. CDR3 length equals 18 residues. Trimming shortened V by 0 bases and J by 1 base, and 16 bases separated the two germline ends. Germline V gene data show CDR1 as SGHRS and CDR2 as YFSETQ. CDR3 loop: CASSLAATRYGTNEKLFF. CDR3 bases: TGCGCCAGCAGCTTGGCCGCGACGCGGTATGGAACTAATGAAAAACTGTTTTTT. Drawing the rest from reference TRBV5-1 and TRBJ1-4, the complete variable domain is KAGVTQTPRYLIKTRGQQVTLSCSPISGHRSVSWYQQTPGQGLQFLFEYFSETQRNKGNFPGRFSGRQFSNSRSEMNVSTLELGDSALYLCASSLAATRYGTNEKLFFGSGTQLSVL.

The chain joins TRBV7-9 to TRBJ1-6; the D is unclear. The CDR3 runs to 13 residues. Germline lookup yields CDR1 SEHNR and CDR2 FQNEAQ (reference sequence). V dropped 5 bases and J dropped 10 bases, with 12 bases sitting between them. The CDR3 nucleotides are TGTGCCAGCAGCCTGCTGGCAGTATCACCCCTCCACTTT. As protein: CASSLLAVSPLHF.

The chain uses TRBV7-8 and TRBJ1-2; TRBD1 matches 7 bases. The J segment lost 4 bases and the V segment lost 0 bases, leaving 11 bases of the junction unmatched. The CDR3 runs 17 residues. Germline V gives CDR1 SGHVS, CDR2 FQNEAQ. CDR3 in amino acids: CASSLAPDRHRPYGYTF. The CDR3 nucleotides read TGTGCCAGCAGCTTAGCTCCGGACAGGCACCGTCCCTATGGCTACACCTTC.

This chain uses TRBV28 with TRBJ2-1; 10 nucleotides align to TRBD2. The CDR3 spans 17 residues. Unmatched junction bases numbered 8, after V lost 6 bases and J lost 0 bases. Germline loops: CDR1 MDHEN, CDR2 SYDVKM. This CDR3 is CASSRGLATSSYNEQFF. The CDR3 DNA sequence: TGTGCCAGCAGCCGGGGACTAGCGACAAGCTCCTACAATGAGCAGTTCTTC. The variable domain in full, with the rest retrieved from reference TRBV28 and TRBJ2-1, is DVKVTQSSRYLVKRTGEKVFLECVQDMDHENMFWYRQDPGLGLRLIYFSYDVKMKEKGDIPEGYSVSREKKERFSLILESASTNQTSMYLCASSRGLATSSYNEQFFGPGTRLTVL.

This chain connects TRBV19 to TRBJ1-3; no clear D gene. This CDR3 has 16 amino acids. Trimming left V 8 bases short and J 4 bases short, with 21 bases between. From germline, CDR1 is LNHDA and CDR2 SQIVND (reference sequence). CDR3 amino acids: CASHSGALLQGNTIYF. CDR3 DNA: TGTGCCAGTCATTCGGGAGCCCTACTTCAGGGAAACACCATATATTTT.

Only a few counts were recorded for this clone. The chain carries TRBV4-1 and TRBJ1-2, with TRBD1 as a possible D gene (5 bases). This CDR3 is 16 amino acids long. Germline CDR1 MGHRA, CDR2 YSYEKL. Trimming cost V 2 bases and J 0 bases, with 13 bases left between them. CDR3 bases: TGCGCCAGCAGCCAAACTCAGGGACTCACTAACTATGGCTACACCTTC. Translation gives CASSQTQGLTNYGYTF.

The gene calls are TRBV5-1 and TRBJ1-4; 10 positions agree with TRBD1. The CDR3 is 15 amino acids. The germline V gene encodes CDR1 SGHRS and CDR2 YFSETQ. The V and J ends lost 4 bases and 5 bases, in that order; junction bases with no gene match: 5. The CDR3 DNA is TGCGCCAGCAGCAGTGACAGGGGGCGGAATGAAAAACTGTTTTTT. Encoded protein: CASSSDRGRNEKLFF.

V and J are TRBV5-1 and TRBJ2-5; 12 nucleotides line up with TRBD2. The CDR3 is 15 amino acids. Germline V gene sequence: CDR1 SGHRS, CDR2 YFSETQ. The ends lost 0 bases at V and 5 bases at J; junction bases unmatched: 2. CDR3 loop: CASSLGTSGDETQYF. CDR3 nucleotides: TGCGCCAGCAGCTTGGGGACTAGCGGGGACGAGACCCAGTACTTC.

The CDR3 nucleotides read TGTGCCAGCAGTCCTCGGACTAGTAACTACGAGCAGTACTTC. Amino acids: CASSPRTSNYEQYF. The rearrangement links TRBV7-2 to TRBJ2-7; 7 positions match TRBD2. Trimming at V came to 6 bases and at J to 3 bases, leaving 8 bases not matched to a gene. This CDR3 has 14 amino acids. In germline, CDR1 is SGHTA, CDR2 FQGNSA. Variable domain in full (rest from reference TRBV7-2 and TRBJ2-7): GAGVSQSPSNKVTEKGKDVELRCDPISGHTALYWYRQSLGQGLEFLIYFQGNSAPDKSGLPSDRFSAERTGGSVSTLTIQRTQQEDSAVYLCASSPRTSNYEQYFGPGTRLTVT.

The CDR3 sequence is CASSYSTRGITEAFF. Here the CDR3 DNA reads TGTGCCAGCAGTTACTCGACCAGGGGGATCACTGAAGCTTTCTTT. V and J are TRBV6-5 and TRBJ1-1; 7 bases are shared with TRBD1. With 0 bases clipped from V and 4 bases from J, the junction kept 5 bases outside the gene matches. The CDR3 is 15 residues long. Germline loops: CDR1 MNHEY, CDR2 SVGAGI.

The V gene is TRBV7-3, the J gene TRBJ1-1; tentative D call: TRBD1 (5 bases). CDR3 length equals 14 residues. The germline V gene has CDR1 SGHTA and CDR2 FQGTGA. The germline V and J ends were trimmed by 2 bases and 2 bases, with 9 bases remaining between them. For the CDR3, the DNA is TGTGCCAGCAGCTTAGGCGGGGCCAACACTGAAGCTTTCTTT. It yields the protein CASSLGGANTEAFF.

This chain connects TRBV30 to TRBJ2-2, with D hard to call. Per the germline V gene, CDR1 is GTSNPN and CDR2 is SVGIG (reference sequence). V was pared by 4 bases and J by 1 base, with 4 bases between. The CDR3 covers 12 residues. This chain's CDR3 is CAWTGNTGELFF. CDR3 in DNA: TGTGCCTGGACAGGGAACACCGGGGAGCTGTTTTTT.

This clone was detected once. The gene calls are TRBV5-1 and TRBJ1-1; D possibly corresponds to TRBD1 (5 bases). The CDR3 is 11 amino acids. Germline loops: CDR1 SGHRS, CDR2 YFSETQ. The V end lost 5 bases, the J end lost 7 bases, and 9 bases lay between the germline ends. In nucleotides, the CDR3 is TGCGCCAGCAGACAGACAGTTGAAGCTTTCTTT. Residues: CASRQTVEAFF.

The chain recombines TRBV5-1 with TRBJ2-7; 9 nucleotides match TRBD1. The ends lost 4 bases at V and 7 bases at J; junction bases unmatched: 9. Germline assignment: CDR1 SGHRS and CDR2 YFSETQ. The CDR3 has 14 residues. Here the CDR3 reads CASSPTGGRGEQYF. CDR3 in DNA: TGCGCCAGCAGCCCAACAGGGGGCCGGGGGGAGCAGTACTTC.

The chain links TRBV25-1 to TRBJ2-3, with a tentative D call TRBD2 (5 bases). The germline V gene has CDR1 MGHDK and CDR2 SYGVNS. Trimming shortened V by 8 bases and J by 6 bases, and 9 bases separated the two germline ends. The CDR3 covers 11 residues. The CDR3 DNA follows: TGTGCCAGCGGGGAGCGTGATACGCAGTATTTT. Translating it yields CASGERDTQYF.

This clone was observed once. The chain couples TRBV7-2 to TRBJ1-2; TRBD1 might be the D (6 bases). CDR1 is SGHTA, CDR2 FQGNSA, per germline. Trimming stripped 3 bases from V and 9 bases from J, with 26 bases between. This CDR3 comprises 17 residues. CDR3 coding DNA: TGTGCCAGCAGCTTTAATTCCGCAGGGGCACGAGTCTTAAGCTACACCTTC. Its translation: CASSFNSAGARVLSYTF.

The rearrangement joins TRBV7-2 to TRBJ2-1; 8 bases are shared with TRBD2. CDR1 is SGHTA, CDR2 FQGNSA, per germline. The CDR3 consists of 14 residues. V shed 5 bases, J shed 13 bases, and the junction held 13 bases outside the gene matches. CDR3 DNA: TGTGCCAGCAGCCCCTATGGAGCGGGAGCACCCCAGTTCTTC. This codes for CASSPYGAGAPQFF.

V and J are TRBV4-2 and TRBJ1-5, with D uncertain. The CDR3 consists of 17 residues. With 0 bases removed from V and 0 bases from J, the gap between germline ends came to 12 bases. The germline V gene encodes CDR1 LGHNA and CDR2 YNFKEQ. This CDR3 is CASSQDGGVHSNQPQHF. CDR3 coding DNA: TGTGCCAGCAGCCAAGATGGAGGTGTTCATAGCAATCAGCCCCAGCATTTT.

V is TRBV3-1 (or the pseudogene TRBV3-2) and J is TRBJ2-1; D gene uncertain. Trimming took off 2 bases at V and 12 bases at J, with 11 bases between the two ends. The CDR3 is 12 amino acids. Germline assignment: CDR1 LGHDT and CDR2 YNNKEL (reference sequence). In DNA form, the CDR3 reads TGTGCCAGCAGCCAATCCGCCAACTGGCAGTTCTTC. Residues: CASSQSANWQFF.

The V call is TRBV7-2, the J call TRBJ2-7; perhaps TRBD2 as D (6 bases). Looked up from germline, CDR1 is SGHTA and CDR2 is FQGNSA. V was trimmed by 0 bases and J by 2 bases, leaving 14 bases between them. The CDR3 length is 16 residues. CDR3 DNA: TGTGCCAGCAGCTTAGCGGGGAGGACCGATCCCTACGAGCAGTACTTC. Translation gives CASSLAGRTDPYEQYF. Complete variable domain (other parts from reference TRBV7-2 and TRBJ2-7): GAGVSQSPSNKVTEKGKDVELRCDPISGHTALYWYRQSLGQGLEFLIYFQGNSAPDKSGLPSDRFSAERTGGSVSTLTIQRTQQEDSAVYLCASSLAGRTDPYEQYFGPGTRLTVT.

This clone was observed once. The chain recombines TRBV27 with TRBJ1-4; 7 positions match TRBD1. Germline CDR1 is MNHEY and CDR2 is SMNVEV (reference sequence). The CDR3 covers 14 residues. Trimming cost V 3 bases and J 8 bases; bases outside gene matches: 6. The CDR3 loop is CASSFNRGQEKLFF. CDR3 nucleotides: TGTGCCAGCAGTTTCAACAGGGGCCAGGAAAAACTGTTTTTT.

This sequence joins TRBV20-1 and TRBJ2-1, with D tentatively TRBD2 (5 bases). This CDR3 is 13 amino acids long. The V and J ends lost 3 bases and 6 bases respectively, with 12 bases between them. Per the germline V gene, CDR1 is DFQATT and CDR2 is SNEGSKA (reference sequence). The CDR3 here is CSASPRTPNEQFF. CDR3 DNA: TGCAGTGCTAGTCCCCGGACTCCCAATGAGCAGTTCTTC.

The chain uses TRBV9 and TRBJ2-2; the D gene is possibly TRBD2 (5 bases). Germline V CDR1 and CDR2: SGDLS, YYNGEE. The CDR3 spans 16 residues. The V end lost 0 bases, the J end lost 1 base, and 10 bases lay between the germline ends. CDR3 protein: CASSVVLVENTGELFF. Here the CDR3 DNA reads TGTGCCAGCAGCGTAGTACTAGTAGAGAACACCGGGGAGCTGTTTTTT. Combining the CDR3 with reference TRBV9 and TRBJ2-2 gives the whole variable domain DSGVTQTPKHLITATGQRVTLRCSPRSGDLSVYWYQQSLDQGLQFLIQYYNGEERAKGNILERFSAQQFPDLHSELNLSSLELGDSALYFCASSVVLVENTGELFFGEGSRLTVL.

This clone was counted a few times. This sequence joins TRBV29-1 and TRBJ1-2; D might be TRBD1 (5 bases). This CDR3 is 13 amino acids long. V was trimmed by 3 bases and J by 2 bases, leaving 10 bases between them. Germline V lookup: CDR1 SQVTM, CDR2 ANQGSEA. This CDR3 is CSVEAQGNYGYTF. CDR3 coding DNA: TGCAGCGTTGAGGCCCAGGGCAACTATGGCTACACCTTC.